Described below is a single T cell receptor beta chain sequence and its context. Authors' methods: Estimation of nucleated cell counts relied on the amplification of reference gene primers. Method: immunoSEQ multiplex PCR; TCRdb's copy keeps in-frame clones and lacks some. The D gene and trimming were derived from the DNA, and the V and J assignments and clone size from that table. The sample includes roughly 40,000 clones, 90% of them seen just once. The data stem from a study of blood T cell repertoires in COVID-19. Study information: Sites in the United States, Italy and Spain provided acute and convalescent COVID-19 samples. PBMCs, B-cell-depleted T cells, or T cells were the source of the cDNA or gDNA that made up the material.

The length of the CDR3 is 17 residues. The trim removed 1 base at V and 4 bases at J, leaving 7 bases unmatched. Germline assignment: CDR1 SGHNT and CDR2 YENEEA. This chain uses TRBV11-3 with TRBJ2-2; 9 nucleotides line up with TRBD2. Material for sequencing was peripheral blood. The source of this sequence is a human donor in a cohort sampled during active COVID-19. Here the CDR3 DNA reads TGTGCCAGCAGCTTAGGTAGCGGGAGATTCGGCACCGGGGAGCTGTTTTTT. It translates to CASSLGSGRFGTGELFF.